The clone carrying this TCR beta chain was found many times. Original handling: For nucleated cells, counts were estimated from reference gene primer amplification. Some clones are missing from TCRdb's copy, which holds only in-frame ones; the method was immunoSEQ multiplex PCR. D and trimming were read from the DNA, whereas the V and J calls and clone size are those reported in that table. The sample contains about 60,000 clones, roughly 82% of which appear only once. This specimen comes from a study of blood T cell repertoires in COVID-19. Overall study context: From the United States, Italy and Spain came samples of acute and convalescent COVID-19.

The V end lost 6 bases, the J end lost 1 base, and 7 bases lay between the germline ends. The CDR3 loop spans 13 amino acids. CDR1 and CDR2 (germline): MDHEN, SYDVKM. Sequences were obtained from peripheral blood. The chain carries TRBV28 and TRBJ1-5, with D maybe TRBD1 (5 bases). This receptor was identified in a woman of 80 years or more with acute or convalescent COVID-19. The DNA for the CDR3 is TGTGCCAGCAGGAGGACAAGCAATCAGCCCCAGCATTTT. As protein: CASRRTSNQPQHF.